The 6 T cell receptor beta chains reported below all come from one sample, sequenced in a study of neurological immune-mediated disorders. TCRdb called the 5' RACE reads again in MiXCR, with one record for every CDR3 protein. This sample has about 53,000 distinct CDR3 sequences, with roughly 3.3% found just once. Sequencing was performed on PBMCs. The origin of the receptors is a woman younger than 45 with multiple sclerosis.

As to this clonotype: This may come from a read error, since a much larger clone is one base off. The rearrangement uses TRBV6-5 and TRBJ2-7, with a weak D call TRBD2 (7 bases). Looked up from germline, CDR1 is MNHEY and CDR2 is SVGAGI. V gave up 7 bases and J gave up 4 bases, with 14 bases separating them. This CDR3 is 13 amino acids long. The CDR3 loop is CASKGGIRYEQYF. In DNA, the CDR3 is TGTGCCAGCAAGGGGGGGATCCGTTACGAGCAGTACTTC.

A few counts support this clonotype. A much larger clone lies one base from this, so it may be a read error. The chain joins TRBV2 to TRBJ1-5, with TRBD1 as a possible D gene (6 bases). Deletions cut 1 base from V and 7 bases from J, with 8 bases between. CDR1 and CDR2 (germline): SNHLY, FYNNEI. The CDR3 extends over 13 amino acids. CDR3 in DNA: TGTGCCAGCAGTGAAGTAACAGGGCAGCCCCAGCATTTT. Translation: CASSEVTGQPQHF.

This clonotype has just a few counts. The chain joins TRBV29-1 to TRBJ2-7; 12 bases align to TRBD2. The CDR3 extends over 13 amino acids. Germline trimming cut 5 bases from V and 3 bases from J; bases unmatched to any gene: 2. The germline CDR1 and CDR2 sequences are SQVTM and ANQGSEA. CDR3 sequence reads: CSVLTSGSYEQYF. The CDR3 DNA follows: TGCAGCGTTTTGACTAGCGGGAGCTACGAGCAGTACTTC.

A word on this clonotype: This could be a read error, since a much larger clone is one nucleotide away. The chain carries TRBV12-3 or TRBV12-4 and TRBJ2-7; D is undetermined. The CDR3 has 16 residues. CDR3 amino acids: CASSLEVLADAYDQYF. The CDR3 DNA follows: TGTGCCAGCAGTTTAGAGGTTTTAGCCGACGCCTACGATCAGTACTTC.

In this sample, this clonotype turned up many times. J is TRBJ2-7 and V is TRBV5-1; TRBD1 agrees at 8 bases. Trimming at V came to 2 bases and at J to 7 bases, leaving 8 bases not matched to a gene. The CDR3 has 14 residues. The V gene's germline CDR1 is SGHRS and CDR2 YFSETQ. The CDR3 coding sequence is TGCGCCAGCAGCTTACTGACAGGGGAGTGGGAGCAGTACTTC. Translated: CASSLLTGEWEQYF.

This clonotype was detected ten times or more. The V and J genes are TRBV4-1 and TRBJ1-1; D unclear. This CDR3 region has 13 residues. Trimming cost V 1 base and J 11 bases, with 14 bases left between them. Germline V gene sequence: CDR1 MGHRA, CDR2 YSYEKL. CDR3 sequence (DNA): TGCGCCAGCAGCCAAGTCGAGTCGTTGTCTGCTTTCTTT. This gives the protein CASSQVESLSAFF.